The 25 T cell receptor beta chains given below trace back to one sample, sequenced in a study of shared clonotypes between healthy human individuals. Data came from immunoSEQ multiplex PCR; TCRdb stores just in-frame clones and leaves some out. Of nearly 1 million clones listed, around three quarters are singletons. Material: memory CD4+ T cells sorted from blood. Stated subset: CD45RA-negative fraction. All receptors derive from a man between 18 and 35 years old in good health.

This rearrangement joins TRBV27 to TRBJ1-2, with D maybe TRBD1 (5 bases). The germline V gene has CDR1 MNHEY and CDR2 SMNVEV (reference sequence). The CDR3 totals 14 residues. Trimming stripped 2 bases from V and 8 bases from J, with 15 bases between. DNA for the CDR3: TGTGCCAGCAGTTTACAGGGCGAGATAGGGGGCTACACCTTC. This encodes CASSLQGEIGGYTF.

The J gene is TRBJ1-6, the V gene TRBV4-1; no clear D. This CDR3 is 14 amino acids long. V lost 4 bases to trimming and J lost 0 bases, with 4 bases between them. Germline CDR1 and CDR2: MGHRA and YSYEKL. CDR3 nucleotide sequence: TGCGCCAGCAGCCTTAGCTCCTATAATTCACCCCTCCACTTT. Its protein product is CASSLSSYNSPLHF.

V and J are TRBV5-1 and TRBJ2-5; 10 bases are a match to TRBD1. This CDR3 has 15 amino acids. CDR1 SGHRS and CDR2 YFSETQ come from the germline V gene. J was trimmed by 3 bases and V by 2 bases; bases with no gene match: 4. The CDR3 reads CASSLHGTGEETQYF. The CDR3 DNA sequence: TGCGCCAGCAGCTTACATGGGACAGGGGAAGAGACCCAGTACTTC. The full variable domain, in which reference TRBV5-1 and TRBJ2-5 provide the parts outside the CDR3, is KAGVTQTPRYLIKTRGQQVTLSCSPISGHRSVSWYQQTPGQGLQFLFEYFSETQRNKGNFPGRFSGRQFSNSRSEMNVSTLELGDSALYLCASSLHGTGEETQYFGPGTRLLVL.

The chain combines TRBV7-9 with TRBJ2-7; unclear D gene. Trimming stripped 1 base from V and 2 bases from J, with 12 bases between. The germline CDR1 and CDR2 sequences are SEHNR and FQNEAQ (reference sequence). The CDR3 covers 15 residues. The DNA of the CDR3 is TGTGCCAGCAGCTTAGAACTATCTCGGACCTACGAGCAGTACTTC. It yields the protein CASSLELSRTYEQYF.

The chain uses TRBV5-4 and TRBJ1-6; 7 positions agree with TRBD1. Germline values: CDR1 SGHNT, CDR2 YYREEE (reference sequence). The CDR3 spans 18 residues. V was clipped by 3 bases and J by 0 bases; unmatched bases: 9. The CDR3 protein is CASSYIQGGSSYNSPLHF. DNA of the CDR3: TGTGCCAGCAGCTACATCCAGGGGGGGAGCTCCTATAATTCACCCCTCCACTTT.

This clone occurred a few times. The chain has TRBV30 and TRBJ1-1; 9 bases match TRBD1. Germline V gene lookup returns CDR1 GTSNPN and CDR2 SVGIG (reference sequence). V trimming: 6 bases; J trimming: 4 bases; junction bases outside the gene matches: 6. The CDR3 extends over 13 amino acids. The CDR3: CACERQGGTEAFF. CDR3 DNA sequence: TGTGCCTGCGAAAGACAGGGGGGCACTGAAGCTTTCTTT.

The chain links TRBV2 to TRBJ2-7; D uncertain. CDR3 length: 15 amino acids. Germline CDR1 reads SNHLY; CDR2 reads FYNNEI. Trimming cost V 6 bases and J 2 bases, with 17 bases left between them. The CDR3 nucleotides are TGTGCCAGCAGCCTAAACCGGCAACCGGCCTACGAGCAGTACTTC. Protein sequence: CASSLNRQPAYEQYF.

CDR3 protein: CASSVEGSGSHRADTQYF. The CDR3 nucleotides read TGTGCCAGCAGCGTAGAGGGTAGCGGGTCCCATCGCGCAGATACGCAGTATTTT. The chain joins TRBV9 to TRBJ2-3; the match to TRBD2 covers 7 bases. The V gene's germline CDR1 is SGDLS and CDR2 YYNGEE. The CDR3 extends over 18 amino acids. The V gene end was trimmed by 0 bases and the J gene end by 4 bases; junction bases not matched to a gene: 14. Based on the CDR3 plus reference TRBV9 and TRBJ2-3, the full variable domain is DSGVTQTPKHLITATGQRVTLRCSPRSGDLSVYWYQQSLDQGLQFLIQYYNGEERAKGNILERFSAQQFPDLHSELNLSSLELGDSALYFCASSVEGSGSHRADTQYFGPGTRLTVL.

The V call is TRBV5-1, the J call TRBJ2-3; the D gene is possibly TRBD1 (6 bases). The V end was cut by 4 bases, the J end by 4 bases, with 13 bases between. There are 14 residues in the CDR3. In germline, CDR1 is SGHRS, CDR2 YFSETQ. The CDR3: CASSAGVTADTQYF. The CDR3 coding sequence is TGCGCCAGCAGCGCAGGGGTTACCGCAGATACGCAGTATTTT.

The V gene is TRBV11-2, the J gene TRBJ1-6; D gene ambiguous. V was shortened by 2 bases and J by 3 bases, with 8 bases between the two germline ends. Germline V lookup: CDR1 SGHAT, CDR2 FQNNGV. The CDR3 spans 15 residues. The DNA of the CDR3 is TGTGCCAGCAGCTTATTGCCAGGCTATAATTCACCCCTCCACTTT. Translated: CASSLLPGYNSPLHF. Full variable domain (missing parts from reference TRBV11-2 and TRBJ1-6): EAGVAQSPRYKIIEKRQSVAFWCNPISGHATLYWYQQILGQGPKLLIQFQNNGVVDDSQLPKDRFSAERLKGVDSTLKIQPAKLEDSAVYLCASSLLPGYNSPLHFGNGTRLTVT.

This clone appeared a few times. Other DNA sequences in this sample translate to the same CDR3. The CDR3 reads CAISGQSSGNTIYF. CDR3 DNA sequence: TGTGCCATCAGTGGCCAGTCCTCTGGAAACACCATATATTTT. V gene TRBV10-3 combines with J gene TRBJ1-3; unclear D gene. This CDR3 has 14 amino acids. Between the trimmed V and J ends, which lost 4 bases and 0 bases, there was a span of 7 bases. CDR1 ENHRY and CDR2 SYGVKD come from the germline V gene.

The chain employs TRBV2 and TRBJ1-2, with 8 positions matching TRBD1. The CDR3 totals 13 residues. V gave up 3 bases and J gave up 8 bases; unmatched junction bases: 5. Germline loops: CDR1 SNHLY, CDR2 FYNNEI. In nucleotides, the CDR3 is TGTGCCAGCAGTGACGACAGGGGTAGGGGCTACACCTTC. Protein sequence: CASSDDRGRGYTF.

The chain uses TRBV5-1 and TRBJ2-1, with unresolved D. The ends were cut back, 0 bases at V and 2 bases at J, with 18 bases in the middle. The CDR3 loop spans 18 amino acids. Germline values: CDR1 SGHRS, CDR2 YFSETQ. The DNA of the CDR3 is TGCGCCAGCAGCTTGGTAATGTTTAGACTGGTAGCCTACAATGAGCAGTTCTTC. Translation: CASSLVMFRLVAYNEQFF.

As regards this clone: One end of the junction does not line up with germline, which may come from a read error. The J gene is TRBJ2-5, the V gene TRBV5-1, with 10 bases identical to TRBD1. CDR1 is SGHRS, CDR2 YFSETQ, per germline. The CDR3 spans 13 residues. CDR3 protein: CASSLGQGAPFNF. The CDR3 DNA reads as TGCGCCAGCAGCTTGGGACAGGGGGCCCCCTTTAACTTC.

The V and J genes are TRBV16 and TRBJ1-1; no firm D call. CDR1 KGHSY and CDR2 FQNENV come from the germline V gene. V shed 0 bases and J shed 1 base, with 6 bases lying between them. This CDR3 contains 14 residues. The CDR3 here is CASSQSSGNTEAFF. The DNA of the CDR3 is TGTGCCAGCAGCCAATCGTCCGGGAACACTGAAGCTTTCTTT. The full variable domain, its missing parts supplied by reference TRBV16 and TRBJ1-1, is GEEVAQTPKHLVRGEGQKAKLYCAPIKGHSYVFWYQQVLKNEFKFLISFQNENVFDETGMPKERFSAKCLPNSPCSLEIQATKLEDSAVYFCASSQSSGNTEAFFGQGTRLTVV.

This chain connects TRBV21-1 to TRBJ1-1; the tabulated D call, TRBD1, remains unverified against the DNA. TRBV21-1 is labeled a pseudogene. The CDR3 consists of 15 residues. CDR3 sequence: CASSSSDRTNTEAFF. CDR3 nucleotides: TGTGCCAGCAGCTCATCGGACAGGACTAACACTGAAGCTTTCTTT.

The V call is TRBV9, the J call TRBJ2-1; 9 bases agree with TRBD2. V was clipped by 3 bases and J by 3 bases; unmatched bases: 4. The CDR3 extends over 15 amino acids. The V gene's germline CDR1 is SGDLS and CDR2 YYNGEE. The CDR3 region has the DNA TGTGCCAGCAGCGCACCTAGCGGGGTCTACAATGAGCAGTTCTTC. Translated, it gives CASSAPSGVYNEQFF.

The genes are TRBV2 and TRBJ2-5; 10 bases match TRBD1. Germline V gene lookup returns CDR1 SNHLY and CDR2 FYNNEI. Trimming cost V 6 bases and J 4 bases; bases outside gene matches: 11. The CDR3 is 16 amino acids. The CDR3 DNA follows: TGTGCCAGCAGGGTTGGGGACAGGGGAGCAGTAGAGACCCAGTACTTC. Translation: CASRVGDRGAVETQYF.

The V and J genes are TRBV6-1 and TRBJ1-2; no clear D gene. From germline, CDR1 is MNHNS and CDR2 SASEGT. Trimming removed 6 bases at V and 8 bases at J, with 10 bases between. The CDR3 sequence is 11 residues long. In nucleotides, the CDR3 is TGTGCCAGCAGATCGATGGTCGGCTACACCTTC. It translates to CASRSMVGYTF.

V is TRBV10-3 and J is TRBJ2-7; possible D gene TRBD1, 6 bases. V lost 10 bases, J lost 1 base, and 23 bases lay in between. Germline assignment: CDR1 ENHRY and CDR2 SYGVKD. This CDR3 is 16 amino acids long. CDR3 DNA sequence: TGTGCCACGAGCCCGAAATCAACAGGGCGGTCCTACGAGCAGTACTTC. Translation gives CATSPKSTGRSYEQYF.

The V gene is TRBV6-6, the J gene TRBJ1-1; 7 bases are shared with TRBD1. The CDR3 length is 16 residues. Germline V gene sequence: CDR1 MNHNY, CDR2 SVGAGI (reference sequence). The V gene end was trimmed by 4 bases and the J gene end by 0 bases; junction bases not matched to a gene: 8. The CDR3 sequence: CASSSPGTAMNTEAFF. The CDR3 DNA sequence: TGTGCCAGCAGTTCCCCCGGGACAGCTATGAACACTGAAGCTTTCTTT.

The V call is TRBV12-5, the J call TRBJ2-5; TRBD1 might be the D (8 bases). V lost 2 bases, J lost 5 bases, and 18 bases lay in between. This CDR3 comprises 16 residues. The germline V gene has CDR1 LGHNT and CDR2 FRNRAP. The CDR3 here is CASGLSDRGSGETQYF. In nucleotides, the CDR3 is TGTGCTAGTGGTTTGAGTGACAGGGGTAGCGGGGAGACCCAGTACTTC.

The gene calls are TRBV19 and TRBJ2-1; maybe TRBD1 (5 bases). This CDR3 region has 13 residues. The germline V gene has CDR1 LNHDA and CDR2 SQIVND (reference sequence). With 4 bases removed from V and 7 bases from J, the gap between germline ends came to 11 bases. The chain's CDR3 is CASSKPGSNEQFF. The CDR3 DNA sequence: TGTGCCAGTAGTAAGCCAGGGTCGAATGAGCAGTTCTTC. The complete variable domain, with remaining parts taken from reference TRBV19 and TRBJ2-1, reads DGGITQSPKYLFRKEGQNVTLSCEQNLNHDAMYWYRQDPGQGLRLIYYSQIVNDFQKGDIAEGYSVSREKKESFPLTVTSAQKNPTAFYLCASSKPGSNEQFFGPGTRLTVL.

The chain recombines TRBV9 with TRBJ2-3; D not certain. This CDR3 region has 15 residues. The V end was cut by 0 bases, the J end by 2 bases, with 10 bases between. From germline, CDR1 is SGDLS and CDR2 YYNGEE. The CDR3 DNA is TGTGCCAGCAGCGTAGCTAGGCTAGTCACAGATACGCAGTATTTT. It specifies CASSVARLVTDTQYF.

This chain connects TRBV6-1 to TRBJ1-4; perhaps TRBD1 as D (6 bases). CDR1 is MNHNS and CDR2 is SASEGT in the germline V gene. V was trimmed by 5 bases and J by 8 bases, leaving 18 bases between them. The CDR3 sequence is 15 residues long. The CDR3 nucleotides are TGTGCCAGCAGTTCGGTAGGGGGACGTGAGGAAAAACTGTTTTTT. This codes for CASSSVGGREEKLFF.